What follows are 27 T cell receptor beta chains derived from one specimen sequenced in a study of tumor and adjacent non-tumor tissue in lung cancer. TCRbeta libraries were built with three rounds of nested PCR, modified from ARM-PCR. One entry per CDR3 protein, called by TCRdb with MiXCR from the multiplex PCR reads. The table lists 85,000 to 130,000 distinct CDR3 sequences, around three fifths of them singletons, with roughly a fifth in the top ten. This sample's RNA came from whole unsorted tissue. More than 3 cm separated this lung sample from the edge of the tumor. The specimen was distant non-tumor lung tissue. These TCRs come from a man aged 25 to 40 with non-small cell lung cancer.

V is TRBV11-2 and J is TRBJ2-1; D uncertain. Germline V gene data show CDR1 as SGHAT and CDR2 as FQNNGV. Deletions cut 9 bases from V and 8 bases from J, with 11 bases between. The CDR3 has 11 amino acids. CDR3 nucleotides: TGTGCCAGGAGCCAGAATGATGAGCAGTTCTTC. This encodes CARSQNDEQFF.

Turning to this clonotype: A read error may account for a junction end that differs from germline. Written as DNA, the CDR3 is TGTAGCGTCGTGTGTGACATTTCCTACGAGCAGTACTTC. Translating it yields CSVVCDISYEQYF. The rearrangement joins TRBV29-1 to TRBJ2-7; a weak D match, TRBD2 (5 bases). The CDR3 has 13 residues. Germline V CDR1 and CDR2: SQVTM, ANQGSEA.

This sequence joins TRBV6-2 or TRBV6-3 and TRBJ1-1; no clear D. Trimming took off 9 bases at V and 1 base at J, with 12 bases between the two ends. The CDR3 loop spans 13 amino acids. Germline V CDR1 and CDR2: MNHEY, SVGEGT. CDR3 sequence (DNA): TGTGCCAGTACCAGGTCCGGGAACACTGAAGCTTTCTTT. It codes for CASTRSGNTEAFF.

To note about this clonotype: At one end the junction does not follow the germline gene, possibly because of a read error. This chain connects TRBV12-3 or TRBV12-4 to TRBJ2-2; possibly TRBD1 or TRBD2 for D (5 bases each). The CDR3 is 13 amino acids. CDR3 amino acids: CVSGFGGTGELFF. The CDR3, as DNA: TGTGTCAGCGGTTTTGGGGGTACCGGGGAGCTGTTTTTT.

This clonotype came up once. This may arise from a read error, as a much more abundant clone is one base away. The chain couples TRBV5-1 to TRBJ1-6, with D perhaps matching TRBD1 (6 bases). The CDR3 spans 14 residues. The V gene's germline CDR1 is SGHRS and CDR2 YFSETQ. Trimming cost V 3 bases and J 10 bases, with 14 bases left between them. The CDR3 loop reads CASSSRGHESPLHF. CDR3 coding DNA: TGCGCCAGCAGCTCTCGGGGGCACGAGTCACCCCTCCACTTT.

Regarding this clonotype: At one boundary the junction diverges from the germline segment, which might be a read error. The rearrangement joins TRBV24-1 to TRBJ2-7; 12 nucleotides match TRBD1. The CDR3 is made up of 18 amino acids. Germline V gives CDR1 KGHDR, CDR2 SFDVKD. CDR3 sequence reads: CAISAPGQGARGAYEQYF. CDR3 bases: TGTGCCATCAGTGCCCCGGGACAGGGGGCACGGGGGGCCTACGAGCAGTACTTC.

Concerning this clonotype: A junction end diverges from the germline sequence, so it may reflect a read error. Written as DNA, the CDR3 is TGCAGTGCAAGCCCCGGGACTAACACTGAAGCTTCCTTT. Residues: CSASPGTNTEASF. The chain carries TRBV20-1 and TRBJ1-1; D may be TRBD1 (5 bases). The CDR3 has 13 residues. Germline V gene data show CDR1 as DFQATT and CDR2 as SNEGSKA (reference sequence).

Regarding this clonotype: The junction shows a germline mismatch at one end, possibly a read error. The J gene is TRBJ1-4, the V gene TRBV11-2; no definite D call. There are 16 residues in the CDR3. Per the germline V gene, CDR1 is SGHAT and CDR2 is FQNNGV. Here the CDR3 DNA reads TGTGCCAGCAGCCCCCCCGGCTCGGGGTCAAATGCAAAACTGTTTTTT. It encodes CASSPPGSGSNAKLFF.

This clonotype has a count of ten or more. The CDR3: CSARDHQGAAGNTIYF. The CDR3 DNA reads as TGCAGTGCTAGAGATCACCAGGGGGCTGCTGGAAACACCATATATTTT. The chain carries TRBV20-1 and TRBJ1-3, with TRBD1 identical over 8 bases. This CDR3 comprises 16 residues. Germline-derived CDR1 and CDR2 are DFQATT and SNEGSKA (reference sequence). The junction had 6 bases not matched to a gene; V was cut back by 0 bases and J by 2 bases.

This chain uses TRBV5-1 with TRBJ2-3; D is uncertain. V lost 5 bases and J lost 2, with 9 bases in between. The CDR3 is 13 residues long. Germline V gene lookup returns CDR1 SGHRS and CDR2 YFSETQ. The CDR3 region has the DNA TGCGCCAGCAGTTTGCGGATCACAGATACGCAGTATTTT. Translating gives CASSLRITDTQYF.

As for this clonotype: A single base separates this from a much larger clone, so it may be a read error. The gene calls are TRBV4-1 and TRBJ2-7; a weak D match, TRBD2 (5 bases). The CDR3 has 14 amino acids. Germline V CDR1 and CDR2: MGHRA, YSYEKL. The CDR3 loop reads CSSSWRLASYEQYF. CDR3 coding DNA: TGCTCCAGCAGCTGGAGGTTAGCATCCTACGAGCAGTACTTC.

A remark on this clonotype: One junction end does not reproduce the germline sequence, and a read error may be involved. The chain joins TRBV20-1 to TRBJ2-1; the match to TRBD2 covers 10 bases. This CDR3 has 15 residues. From germline, CDR1 is DFQATT and CDR2 SNEGSKA (reference sequence). This chain's CDR3 is CSPLTGTSVLREQFF. CDR3 bases: TGCAGTCCCCTGACCGGGACTAGCGTTCTCCGTGAGCAGTTTTTC.

A note on this clonotype: One junction end does not reproduce the germline sequence, and a read error may be involved. The gene calls are TRBV11-3 and TRBJ2-1; D is perhaps TRBD2 (5 bases). Germline loops: CDR1 SGHNT, CDR2 YENEEA. The CDR3 has 15 amino acids. The CDR3 region has the DNA TGTGCCAGTAGCTTCGGGGTCGGGTCCTACAATGAACAGTTCTTC. This sequence encodes CASSFGVGSYNEQFF.

Comment on this clonotype: A junction end diverges from the germline sequence, so it may reflect a read error. This chain uses TRBV7-9 with TRBJ2-1; possibly TRBD1 for D (6 bases). This CDR3 contains 16 residues. Germline CDR1 reads SEHNR; CDR2 reads FQNEAQ (reference sequence). The CDR3 nucleotides are TGTGACAGCAGCTTAGAGGGGCGGCAGGGGTACAATGAGCAGTTCTTC. Translated, it gives CDSSLEGRQGYNEQFF.

Remarks on this clonotype: One base away lies a much larger clone, so this may be a sequencing read error. V usage is TRBV6-2 or TRBV6-3 and J usage is TRBJ2-2, with a possible D match to TRBD2 (7 bases). The CDR3 is 14 residues long. Germline assignment: CDR1 MNHEY and CDR2 SVGEGT. The CDR3 nucleotides read TGTGCCAGCACGTTTATCCGGGGGGCCGGGGACCTGTTTTTT. As protein: CASTFIRGAGDLFF.

The count of this clonotype is one. Since a much larger clone is just one base distant, this may be a read error. The CDR3 end shows no conserved phenylalanine or tryptophan, and so a read error is likely. The CDR3 here is CASSLPGPNEKLFL. The CDR3 coding sequence is TGCGCCAGCAGCTTACCGGGGCCAAACGAAAAACTGTTTTTA. V gene TRBV5-1 combines with J gene TRBJ1-4, with a tentative D call TRBD1 (5 bases). CDR3 length: 14 amino acids. The ends were cut back, 2 bases at V and 8 bases at J, with 13 bases in the middle. Per germline, CDR1 SGHRS and CDR2 YFSETQ.

Of note for this clonotype: Given a much more abundant clone one base away, this may be a read error. This chain joins TRBV20-1 and TRBJ1-4; unclear D gene. The ends were cut back, 4 bases at V and 8 bases at J, with 8 bases in the middle. This CDR3 has 11 residues. Germline V gene lookup returns CDR1 DFQATT and CDR2 SNEGSKA (reference sequence). CDR3 in amino acids: CSATGTEKLFF. The DNA for the CDR3 is TGCAGTGCTACAGGCACCGAAAAACTGTTTTTT.

Details on this clonotype: Lacking the conserved final phenylalanine or tryptophan, this CDR3 likely reflects a read error. V is TRBV11-1 and J is TRBJ2-3; no clear D gene. The length of the CDR3 is 12 residues. CDR1 is SGHAT and CDR2 is FQDESV in the germline V gene (reference sequence). CDR3 protein: CAGSPTADTQYL. In nucleotides, the CDR3 is TGTGCCGGCAGCCCAACAGCAGATACGCAGTATCTT.

A remark on this clonotype: Germline is not matched at one junction end, which may reflect a read error. The chain uses TRBV10-2 and TRBJ2-7; possibly TRBD1 for D (5 bases). Germline V lookup: CDR1 WSHSY, CDR2 SAAADI. This CDR3 spans 15 amino acids. CDR3: CASNVVRQGPYEHYF. The CDR3 DNA reads as TGCGCCAGCAATGTTGTCCGGCAGGGTCCATACGAGCATTACTTC.

Comments on this clonotype: One base away lies a much larger clone, so this may be a sequencing read error. The V gene is TRBV11-2, the J gene TRBJ2-2; 9 positions match TRBD1. Germline CDR1 SGHAT, CDR2 FQNNGV. There are 14 residues in the CDR3. After removal of 7 bases from V and 16 bases from J, the junction contained 16 bases not matched to a gene. The chain's CDR3 is CASTPRTGAGESFF. CDR3 DNA sequence: TGTGCCAGCACCCCGAGGACAGGGGCCGGGGAGTCGTTTTTT.

Of note for this clonotype: A junction boundary mismatches the germline segment, possibly from a read error. This chain links TRBV29-1 with TRBJ2-7; tentative D call: TRBD2 (5 bases). The CDR3 covers 12 residues. Germline V lookup: CDR1 SQVTM, CDR2 ANQGSEA. In nucleotides, the CDR3 is TGTGGCGCTCGACTAAGCTCCTACGAGGAGTACTTC. It codes for CGARLSSYEEYF.

This clonotype was recorded a few times. The chain uses TRBV4-1 and TRBJ2-5; D is possibly TRBD2 (6 bases). Trimming stripped 0 bases from V and 3 bases from J, with 11 bases between. From germline, CDR1 is MGHRA and CDR2 YSYEKL. The CDR3 extends over 15 amino acids. The CDR3 here is CASSQEDYLKETQYF. CDR3 sequence (DNA): TGCGCCAGCAGCCAAGAGGACTACCTAAAAGAGACCCAGTACTTC.

With respect to this clonotype: At one end, the junction sequence differs from germline, possibly due to a read error. V gene TRBV11-2 combines with J gene TRBJ1-5; a weak D match, TRBD1 (5 bases). This CDR3 is 17 amino acids long. Germline V lookup: CDR1 SGHAT, CDR2 FQNNGV. The CDR3 is CASSLDRDENSDQSQHF. The CDR3 DNA reads as TGTGCCAGCAGCTTAGACAGGGATGAAAATAGCGATCAGTCCCAGCATTTT.

In the case of this clonotype: Its ends do not fully match the called genes, so a read error is possible. The chain couples TRBV29-1 to TRBJ2-3; TRBD2 aligns across 8 bases. This CDR3 has 15 residues. The germline gives CDR1 SQVTM, CDR2 ANQGSEA. The CDR3 loop reads CSVAGSGSRPDTQYF. CDR3 nucleotides: TGCAGTGTTGCTGGAAGCGGGAGTAGGCCGGATACGCAGTATTTT.

A word on this clonotype: One base away lies a much larger clone, so this may be a sequencing read error. V gene TRBV13 combines with J gene TRBJ2-4, with 8 bases that match TRBD1. J was trimmed by 5 bases and V by 3 bases; bases with no gene match: 6. Germline assignment: CDR1 PRHDT and CDR2 FYEKMQ (reference sequence). CDR3 length: 15 residues. The CDR3 loop reads CASSFDRGTENIQYF. The DNA of the CDR3 is TGTGCCAGCAGCTTCGACAGGGGCACCGAAAACATTCAGTACTTC.

For this clonotype: Being one base from a much bigger clone, this may be a read error. Here the CDR3 reads CAWKDYSNEQLF. The CDR3 DNA is TGTGCCTGGAAGGACTATTCCAATGAGCAGTTGTTC. The chain joins TRBV30 to TRBJ2-1; a possible D gene is TRBD2 (6 bases). This CDR3 comprises 12 residues. Germline V CDR1 and CDR2: GTSNPN, SVGIG (reference sequence).

A note on this clonotype: A read error may produce the germline difference seen at one junction end. The rearrangement uses TRBV20-1 and TRBJ2-7, with 16 bases matching TRBD2. This CDR3 has 16 amino acids. Germline loops: CDR1 DFQATT, CDR2 SNEGSKA (reference sequence). This chain's CDR3 is CSARGTSGRDEYEQHF. CDR3 DNA: TGCAGTGCTAGGGGGACTAGCGGGAGGGATGAGTATGAGCAGCACTTC.